Below, 2 T cell receptor beta chains from the same sample are listed, as sequenced in a study of T cells after posttransplantation cyclophosphamide. Clones were sequenced by immunoSEQ multiplex PCR, and TCRdb holds only the in-frame ones, with some missing. This table has tens of thousands of clones, roughly 82% appearing once. Sequenced: PBMCs. Receptors were obtained from a woman aged 55-69 years with a blood cancer, CMV-positive, and with a related stem cell donor.

The chain recombines TRBV7-2 with TRBJ2-7; 7 bases line up with TRBD1. V gave up 0 bases and J gave up 0 bases; unmatched junction bases: 5. CDR1 and CDR2 (germline): SGHTA, FQGNSA. The CDR3 is 16 residues long. CDR3 nucleotide sequence: TGTGCCAGCAGCTTAGCGGGGACAGAGAGCTCCTACGAGCAGTACTTC. Its protein is CASSLAGTESSYEQYF.

The V call is TRBV27, the J call TRBJ2-7, with D maybe TRBD1 (7 bases). The CDR3 is 12 residues long. Deletions cut 5 bases from V and 7 bases from J, with 12 bases between. Per germline, CDR1 MNHEY and CDR2 SMNVEV (reference sequence). The CDR3 here is CASSKQGREQYF. The CDR3 DNA is TGTGCCAGCAGTAAACAGGGGAGGGAGCAGTACTTC.